The 18 T cell receptor beta chains below were found in one sample sequenced in a study of CD4 T cells in relation to SARS-CoV-2 and coronaviruses. Their specific antigens are unknown. Sequenced by immunoSEQ multiplex PCR; TCRdb stores in-frame clones only, minus some. The sample carries more than 25,000 clones, about three quarters recorded once. Unexposed donor CD4+ T cells date from 2011-2018, before the COVID-19 pandemic. The cells were cultured for about 10 days before CD4+ T cells were isolated. Sequenced sample: CD4+ T cells from PBMCs, cultured in vitro. All receptors come from a human donor in good health.

V and J are TRBV9 and TRBJ2-3, with 10 bases lining up with TRBD2. From germline, CDR1 is SGDLS and CDR2 YYNGEE. The V and J ends lost 4 bases and 4 bases, in that order; junction bases with no gene match: 12. The CDR3 runs 17 residues. CDR3 loop: CASSSRGASGRSDTQYF. CDR3 DNA: TGTGCCAGCAGCTCCCGTGGGGCTAGCGGGAGATCAGATACGCAGTATTTT.

The chain recombines TRBV5-4 with TRBJ1-6; D might be TRBD1 (6 bases). V dropped 4 bases and J dropped 6 bases, with 11 bases sitting between them. The germline CDR1 and CDR2 sequences are SGHNT and YYREEE (reference sequence). CDR3 size: 14 residues. For the CDR3, the DNA is TGTGCCAGCAGCCCGGGACAAGTTAATTCACCCCTCCACTTT. Protein: CASSPGQVNSPLHF.

V gene TRBV18 combines with J gene TRBJ2-1, with 14 nucleotides matching TRBD2. Losses at the gene ends were 4 bases for V and 9 bases for J; bases not matched to a gene: 11. CDR1 is KGHSH, CDR2 LQKENI, per germline. The CDR3 is made up of 17 amino acids. In nucleotides, the CDR3 is TGTGCCAGCTCACGGGAGAAGACTAGCGGGGGGGCAAGTGAGCAGTTCTTC. Its translation is CASSREKTSGGASEQFF.

This chain joins TRBV5-8 and TRBJ1-5; tentatively, D is TRBD1 (5 bases). Trimming shortened V by 3 bases and J by 0 bases, and 22 bases separated the two germline ends. Germline-derived CDR1 and CDR2 are SGHTS and YDEGEE. The CDR3 consists of 19 residues. CDR3 nucleotide sequence: TGTGCCAGCAGCTCCCGGAGGGGACTATTAAGCGGTAGCAATCAGCCCCAGCATTTT. Protein product: CASSSRRGLLSGSNQPQHF.

The chain uses TRBV6-2 or TRBV6-3 and TRBJ2-5; D uncertain. The CDR3 has 11 residues. CDR1 is MNHEY and CDR2 is SVGEGT in the germline V gene. V lost 2 bases to trimming and J lost 7 bases, with 5 bases between them. The DNA of the CDR3 is TGTGCCAGCAGTTACATAGCGACCCAGTACTTC. This gives the protein CASSYIATQYF.

This clone has just one count. V is TRBV30 and J is TRBJ2-7; TRBD1 agrees at 9 bases. The CDR3 has 14 residues. Germline V gives CDR1 GTSNPN, CDR2 SVGIG (reference sequence). The junction had 9 bases not matched to a gene; V was cut back by 3 bases and J by 6 bases. CDR3 nucleotides: TGTGCCTGGAGAAAGAGGCGACAGGGGGTCGAGCAGTACTTC. Translation gives CAWRKRRQGVEQYF.

The CDR3 nucleotides read TGTGCCAGCAGCTTAACCTTGACAGGGGAAGCCAAAAACATTCAGTACTTC. As protein: CASSLTLTGEAKNIQYF. This chain connects TRBV7-2 to TRBJ2-4, with TRBD1 matching over 8 bases. Germline CDR1 and CDR2: SGHTA and FQGNSA. The CDR3 spans 17 residues. V gave up 2 bases and J gave up 0 bases; unmatched junction bases: 6.

The rearrangement uses TRBV7-7 and TRBJ1-1; D might be TRBD1 (6 bases). Trimming stripped 5 bases from V and 3 bases from J, with 16 bases between. Germline V gene lookup returns CDR1 SSHAT and CDR2 FNYEAQ (reference sequence). The CDR3 length is 15 residues. CDR3 in DNA: TGTGCCAGCAGCCCACCTCGGGGGGGCGACACTGAAGCTTTCTTT. As protein: CASSPPRGGDTEAFF.

This chain connects TRBV12-3 or TRBV12-4 to TRBJ1-2; the D gene is possibly TRBD1 (6 bases). V was trimmed by 3 bases and J by 6 bases, leaving 11 bases between them. This CDR3 is built from 13 residues. The chain's CDR3 is CASSFRGPDGYTF. The CDR3 DNA is TGTGCCAGCAGTTTTCGGGGGCCTGATGGCTACACCTTC.

The chain has TRBV6-2 or TRBV6-3 and TRBJ2-1, with TRBD1 as a possible D gene (6 bases). The CDR3 consists of 20 residues. Trimming shortened V by 6 bases and J by 0 bases, and 27 bases separated the two germline ends. CDR1 is MNHEY, CDR2 SVGEGT, per germline. The CDR3 reads CASSTGHSGTRRSSYNEQFF. CDR3 bases: TGTGCCAGCAGCACGGGACACTCCGGAACAAGGAGGAGCTCCTACAATGAGCAGTTCTTC.

Note on this clone: In the same sample, other DNA sequences code for this CDR3. V gene TRBV3-1 (or the pseudogene TRBV3-2) combines with J gene TRBJ1-5, with a tentative D call TRBD1 (5 bases). This CDR3 is 15 amino acids long. Deletions cut 3 bases from V and 4 bases from J, with 13 bases between. CDR1 is LGHDT, CDR2 YNNKEL, per germline (reference sequence). The CDR3 loop is CASSQTGGGNQPQHF. The CDR3 DNA sequence: TGTGCCAGCAGCCAGACCGGGGGGGGTAATCAGCCCCAGCATTTT.

The rearrangement uses TRBV4-3 and TRBJ1-4, with D uncertain. CDR3 length: 16 residues. Germline CDR1 and CDR2: LGHNA and YSLEER. The V and J ends lost 0 bases and 6 bases respectively, with 14 bases between them. Written as DNA, the CDR3 is TGCGCCAGCAGCCAAGATGAATCTGGGTGGGATGAAAAACTGTTTTTT. Amino acid sequence: CASSQDESGWDEKLFF.

In its sample, this clone was seen a few times. The J gene is TRBJ1-2, the V gene TRBV20-1; maybe TRBD1 (5 bases). The V gene lost 3 bases and the J gene lost 4 bases, with 15 bases spanning the gap. The germline V gene has CDR1 DFQATT and CDR2 SNEGSKA (reference sequence). The CDR3 is 14 amino acids. The CDR3: CSASLLGAGYGYTF. In DNA form, the CDR3 reads TGCAGTGCTAGTTTACTTGGGGCGGGCTATGGCTACACCTTC.

The V gene is TRBV6-5, the J gene TRBJ2-3; 7 positions match TRBD1. V lost 7 bases to trimming and J lost 4 bases; unmatched junction nucleotides: 11. CDR3 length: 15 amino acids. Germline loops: CDR1 MNHEY, CDR2 SVGAGI. As DNA, the CDR3 is TGTGCCAGCACTCTAGGCCTGACAGGGTCAGATACGCAGTATTTT. As protein: CASTLGLTGSDTQYF.

The CDR3, as DNA: TGTGCCAGCAGCTTGACACGGGGATTGGGTATATTGGTTAATTCACCCCTCCACTTT. Protein sequence: CASSLTRGLGILVNSPLHF. The genes are TRBV5-6 and TRBJ1-6; D is unresolved. The CDR3 totals 19 residues. Per the germline V gene, CDR1 is SGHDT and CDR2 is YYEEEE. The V end lost 1 base, the J end lost 6 bases, and 23 bases lay between the germline ends.

The chain combines TRBV5-5 with TRBJ1-1, with 9 positions matching TRBD1. Germline V gene sequence: CDR1 SGHKS, CDR2 YYEKEE (reference sequence). V was clipped by 4 bases and J by 5 bases; unmatched bases: 3. CDR3 length: 13 residues. The CDR3 protein is CASSATGGTEAFF. For the CDR3, the DNA is TGTGCCAGCAGCGCGACAGGGGGGACTGAAGCTTTCTTT.

The chain links TRBV6-4 to TRBJ1-2; D perhaps matches TRBD1 (5 bases). Germline-derived CDR1 and CDR2 are MRHNA and SNTAGT. The CDR3 length is 13 residues. Trimming took off 3 bases at V and 5 bases at J, with 10 bases between the two ends. DNA of the CDR3: TGTGCCAGCAGTGAAACAGGACTATATGGCTACACCTTC. It translates to CASSETGLYGYTF.

The chain combines TRBV19 with TRBJ1-2; no reliable D call. V dropped 1 base and J dropped 6 bases, with 9 bases sitting between them. Looked up from germline, CDR1 is LNHDA and CDR2 is SQIVND (reference sequence). The CDR3 sequence is 13 residues long. DNA for the CDR3: TGTGCCAGTAGTATAGCGGGGAGGAATGGCTACACCTTC. Its translation is CASSIAGRNGYTF.